This TCR beta chain was sequenced during a study of T cell changes during pregnancy in multiple sclerosis. Unmatched junction bases numbered 12, after V lost 4 bases and J lost 2 bases. The CDR3 spans 17 residues. In germline, CDR1 is SGHDN, CDR2 FVKESK. Data came from immunoSEQ multiplex PCR; TCRdb stores just in-frame clones and leaves some out. The sample holds 71,000 or so clones, approximately 90% seen once. The sequencing used peripheral blood, collected in the third trimester of pregnancy. The chain employs TRBV14 and TRBJ2-3; 7 bases align to TRBD1. This TCR was sampled from a female donor with multiple sclerosis, enrolled in a pregnancy study. CDR3 sequence: CASSPSRQGWNTDTQYF. The CDR3 nucleotides are TGTGCCAGCAGCCCCAGCCGACAGGGTTGGAACACAGATACGCAGTATTTT.